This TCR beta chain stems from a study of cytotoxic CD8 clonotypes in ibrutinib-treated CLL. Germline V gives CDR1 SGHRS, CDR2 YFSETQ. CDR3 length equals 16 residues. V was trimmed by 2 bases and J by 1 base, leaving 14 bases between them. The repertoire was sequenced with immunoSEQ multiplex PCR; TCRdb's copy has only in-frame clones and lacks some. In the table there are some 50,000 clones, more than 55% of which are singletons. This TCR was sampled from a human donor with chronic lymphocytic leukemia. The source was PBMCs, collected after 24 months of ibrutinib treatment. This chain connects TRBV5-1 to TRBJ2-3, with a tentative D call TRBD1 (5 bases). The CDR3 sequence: CASSLKGNWGTDTQYF. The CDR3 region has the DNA TGCGCCAGCAGCTTAAAGGGGAATTGGGGCACAGATACGCAGTATTTT.